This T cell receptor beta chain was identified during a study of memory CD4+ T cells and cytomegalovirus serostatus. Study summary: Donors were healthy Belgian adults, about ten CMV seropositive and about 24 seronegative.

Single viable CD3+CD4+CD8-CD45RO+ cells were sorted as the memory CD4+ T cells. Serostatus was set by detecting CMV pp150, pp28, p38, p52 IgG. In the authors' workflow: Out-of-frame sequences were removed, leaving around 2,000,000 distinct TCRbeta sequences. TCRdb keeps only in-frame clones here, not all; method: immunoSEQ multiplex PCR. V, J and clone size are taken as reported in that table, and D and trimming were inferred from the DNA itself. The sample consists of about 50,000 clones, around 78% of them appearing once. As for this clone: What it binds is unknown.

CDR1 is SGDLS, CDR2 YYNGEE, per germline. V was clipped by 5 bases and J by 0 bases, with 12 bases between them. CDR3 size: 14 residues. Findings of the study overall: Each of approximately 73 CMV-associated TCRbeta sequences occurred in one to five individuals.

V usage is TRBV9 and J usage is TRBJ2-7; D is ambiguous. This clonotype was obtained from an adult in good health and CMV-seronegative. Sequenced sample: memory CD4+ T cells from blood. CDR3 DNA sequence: TGTGCCAGCAGTCCTAGGACGGGCTCCTACGAGCAGTACTTC. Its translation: CASSPRTGSYEQYF.